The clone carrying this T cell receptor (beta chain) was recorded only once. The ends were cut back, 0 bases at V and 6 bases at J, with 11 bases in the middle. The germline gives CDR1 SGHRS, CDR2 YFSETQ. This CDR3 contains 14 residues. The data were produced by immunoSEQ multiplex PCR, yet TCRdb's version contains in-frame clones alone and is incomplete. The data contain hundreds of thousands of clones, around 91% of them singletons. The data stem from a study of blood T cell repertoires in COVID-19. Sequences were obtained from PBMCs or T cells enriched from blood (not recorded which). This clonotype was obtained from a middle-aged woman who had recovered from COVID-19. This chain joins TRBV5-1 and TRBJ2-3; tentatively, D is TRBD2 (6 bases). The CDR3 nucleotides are TGCGCCAGCAGCTTGGCGGGAGCCGGGGATACGCAGTATTTT. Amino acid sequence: CASSLAGAGDTQYF.